One TCR beta chain is described in this entry. The antigen remains undetermined. The study drew its donors from healthy HIV-negative adults without recent acute infections or vaccinations. These data come from a study of shared clonotypes between healthy human individuals. Study-level points and caveats: Clonotype sharing among donors was thought likely to change with sequencing depth.

Profiling relied on immunoSEQ multiplex PCR, and the TCRdb table lists in-frame clones only, not all of them. Counted here are about 490,000 clones, more than 75% occurring once; the ten biggest clones make up around 12%. Sequencing was performed on PBMCs. This TCR derives from a woman aged 40 to 50 in good health. Some clones in this sample may be carry-over from other donors' samples.

The CDR3 loop reads CASSLWASLPARNTEAFF. In DNA, the CDR3 is TGTGCCAGCAGCTTATGGGCATCTCTCCCGGCCCGCAACACTGAAGCTTTCTTT. This chain connects TRBV7-8 to TRBJ1-1; D is unclear. The V and J ends lost 2 bases and 2 bases respectively, with 21 bases between them. Germline values: CDR1 SGHVS, CDR2 FQNEAQ. The CDR3 spans 18 residues.